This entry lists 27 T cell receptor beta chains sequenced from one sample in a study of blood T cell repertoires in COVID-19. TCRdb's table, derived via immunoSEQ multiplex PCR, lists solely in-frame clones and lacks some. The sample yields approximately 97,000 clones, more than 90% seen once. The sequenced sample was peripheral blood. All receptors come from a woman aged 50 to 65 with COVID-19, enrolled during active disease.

CDR3 in amino acids: CASSLVELVSTEAFF. Here the CDR3 DNA reads TGCGCCAGCAGCTTGGTCGAATTGGTGAGCACTGAAGCTTTCTTT. The chain couples TRBV5-1 to TRBJ1-1, with unresolved D. There are 15 residues in the CDR3. Germline loops: CDR1 SGHRS, CDR2 YFSETQ. Trimming left V 0 bases short and J 4 bases short, with 13 bases between.

CDR3 loop: CASSPGGEVKLFF. DNA of the CDR3: TGTGCCAGCTCACCAGGGGGCGAGGTAAAACTGTTTTTT. V usage is TRBV18 and J usage is TRBJ1-4, with a tentative D call TRBD1 (6 bases). The CDR3 contains 13 residues. V lost 2 bases, J lost 10 bases, and 11 bases lay in between. CDR1 is KGHSH, CDR2 LQKENI, per germline.

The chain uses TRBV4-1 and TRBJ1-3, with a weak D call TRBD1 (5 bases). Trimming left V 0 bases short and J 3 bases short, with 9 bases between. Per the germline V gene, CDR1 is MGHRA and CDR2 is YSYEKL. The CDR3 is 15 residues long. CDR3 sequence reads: CASSQDGQGGNTIYF. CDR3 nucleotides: TGCGCCAGCAGCCAAGATGGACAAGGTGGAAACACCATATATTTT.

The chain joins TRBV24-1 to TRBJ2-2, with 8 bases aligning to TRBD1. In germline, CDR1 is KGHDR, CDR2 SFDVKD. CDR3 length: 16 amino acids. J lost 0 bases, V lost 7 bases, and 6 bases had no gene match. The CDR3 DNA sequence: TGTGCCACCAGGAAAGGGACAGGTGCGAACACCGGGGAGCTGTTTTTT. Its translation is CATRKGTGANTGELFF.

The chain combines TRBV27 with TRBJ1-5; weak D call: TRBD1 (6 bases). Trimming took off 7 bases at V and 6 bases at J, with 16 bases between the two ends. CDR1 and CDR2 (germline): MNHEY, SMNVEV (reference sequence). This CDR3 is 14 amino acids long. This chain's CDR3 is CASTPGVGVQPQHF. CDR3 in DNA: TGTGCCAGCACCCCAGGGGTAGGGGTTCAGCCCCAGCATTTT.

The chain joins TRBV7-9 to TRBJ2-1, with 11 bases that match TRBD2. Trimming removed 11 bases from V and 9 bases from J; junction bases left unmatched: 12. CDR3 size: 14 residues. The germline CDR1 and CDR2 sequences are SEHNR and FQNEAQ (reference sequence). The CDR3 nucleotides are TGTGCCGGGTCTAGCGGGGGGATACGAGCTGAGCAGTTCTTC. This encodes CAGSSGGIRAEQFF.

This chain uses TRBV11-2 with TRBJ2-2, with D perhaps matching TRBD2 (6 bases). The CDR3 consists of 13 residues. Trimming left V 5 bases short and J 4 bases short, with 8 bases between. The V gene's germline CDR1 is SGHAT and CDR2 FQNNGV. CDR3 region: CASSPGLTGELFF. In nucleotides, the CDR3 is TGTGCCAGCAGCCCGGGACTCACCGGGGAGCTGTTTTTT.

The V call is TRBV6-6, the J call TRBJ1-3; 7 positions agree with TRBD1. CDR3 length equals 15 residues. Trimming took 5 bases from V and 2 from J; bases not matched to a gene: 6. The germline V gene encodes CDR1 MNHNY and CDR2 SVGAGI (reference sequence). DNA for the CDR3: TGTGCCAGCAGTACCTCGACAGGGACTGGAAACACCATATATTTT. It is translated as CASSTSTGTGNTIYF.

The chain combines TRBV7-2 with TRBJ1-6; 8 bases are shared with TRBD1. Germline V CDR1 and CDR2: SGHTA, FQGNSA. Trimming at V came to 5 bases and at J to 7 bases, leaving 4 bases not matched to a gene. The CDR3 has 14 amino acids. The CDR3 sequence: CASSPRDRNSPLHF. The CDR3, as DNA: TGTGCCAGCAGCCCGAGGGACAGGAATTCACCCCTCCACTTT.

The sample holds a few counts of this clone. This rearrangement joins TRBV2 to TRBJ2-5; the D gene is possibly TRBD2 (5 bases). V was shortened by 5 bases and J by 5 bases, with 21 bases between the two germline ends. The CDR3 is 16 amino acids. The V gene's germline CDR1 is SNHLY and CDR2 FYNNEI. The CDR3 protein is CASSTNPVEGWETQYF. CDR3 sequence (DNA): TGTGCCAGCAGTACAAACCCCGTAGAGGGATGGGAGACCCAGTACTTC.

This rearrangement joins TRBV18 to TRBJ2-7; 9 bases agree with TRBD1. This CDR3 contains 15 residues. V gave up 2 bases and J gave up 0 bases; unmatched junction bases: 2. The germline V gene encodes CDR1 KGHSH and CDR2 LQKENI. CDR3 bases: TGTGCCAGCTCACCAACAGGGGGCGGCTCCTACGAGCAGTACTTC. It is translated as CASSPTGGGSYEQYF.

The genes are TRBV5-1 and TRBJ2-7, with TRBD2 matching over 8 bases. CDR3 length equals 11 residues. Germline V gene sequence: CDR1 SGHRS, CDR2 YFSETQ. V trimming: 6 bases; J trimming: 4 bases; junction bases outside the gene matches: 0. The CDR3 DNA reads TGCGCCAGCACGGGGGGGTACGAGCAGTACTTC. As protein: CASTGGYEQYF.

CDR3 residues: CASSLGVNTEAFF. The CDR3 nucleotides read TGTGCCAGCAGTTTAGGAGTGAACACTGAAGCTTTCTTT. The chain recombines TRBV12-3 or TRBV12-4 with TRBJ1-1; D ambiguous. V lost 1 base and J 0 bases, leaving 3 bases between the germline ends. The CDR3 runs 13 residues.

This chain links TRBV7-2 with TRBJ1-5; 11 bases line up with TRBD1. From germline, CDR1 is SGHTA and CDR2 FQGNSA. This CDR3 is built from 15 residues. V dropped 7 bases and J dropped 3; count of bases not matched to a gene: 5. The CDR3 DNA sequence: TGTGCCAGCACCCGGGACAGGGGGAACAATCAGCCCCAGCATTTT. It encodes CASTRDRGNNQPQHF.

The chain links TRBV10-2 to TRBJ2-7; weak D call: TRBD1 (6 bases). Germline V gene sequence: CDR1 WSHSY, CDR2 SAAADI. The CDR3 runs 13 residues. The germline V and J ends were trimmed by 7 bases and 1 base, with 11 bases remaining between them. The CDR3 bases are TGCGCCAGCAAGGCAAGGGGGTCCTACGAGCAGTACTTC. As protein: CASKARGSYEQYF.

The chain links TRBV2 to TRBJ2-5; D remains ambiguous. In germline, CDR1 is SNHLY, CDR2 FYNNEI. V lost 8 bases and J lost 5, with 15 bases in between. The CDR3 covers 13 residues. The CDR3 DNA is TGTGCCAGCGGGCCAAGTTATTTTGAGACCCAGTACTTC. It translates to CASGPSYFETQYF.

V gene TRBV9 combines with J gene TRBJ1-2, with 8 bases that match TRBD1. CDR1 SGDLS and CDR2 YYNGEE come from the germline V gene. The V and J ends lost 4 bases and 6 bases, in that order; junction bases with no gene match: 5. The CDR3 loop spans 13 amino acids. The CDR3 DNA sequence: TGTGCCAGCAGCCCGACAGGGGAGCATGGCTACACCTTC. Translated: CASSPTGEHGYTF.

The chain's CDR3 is CASSQVQGARTETQYF. CDR3 bases: TGTGCCAGCAGCCAAGTACAGGGGGCGCGGACAGAGACCCAGTACTTC. V and J are TRBV14 and TRBJ2-5; 9 bases are shared with TRBD1. The V gene's germline CDR1 is SGHDN and CDR2 FVKESK. CDR3 length: 16 amino acids. J lost 4 bases, V lost 1 base, and 7 bases had no gene match. Variable domain in full (rest from reference TRBV14 and TRBJ2-5): EAGVTQFPSHSVIEKGQTVTLRCDPISGHDNLYWYRRVMGKEIKFLLHFVKESKQDESGMPNNRFLAERTGGTYSTLKVQPAELEDSGVYFCASSQVQGARTETQYFGPGTRLLVL.

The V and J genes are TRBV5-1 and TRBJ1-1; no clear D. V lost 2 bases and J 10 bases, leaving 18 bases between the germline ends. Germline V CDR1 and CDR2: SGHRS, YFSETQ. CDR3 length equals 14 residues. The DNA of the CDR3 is TGCGCCAGCAGCTTCGGCTTTGTACTTGAGGCAGCTTTCTTT. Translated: CASSFGFVLEAAFF.

The DNA for the CDR3 is TGTGCCAGCAGTTACGATTTAAGTCGCAGGTCCACTGAAGCTTTCTTT. As protein: CASSYDLSRRSTEAFF. This chain uses TRBV6-2 or TRBV6-3 with TRBJ1-1; D not certain. CDR3 length: 16 residues. Germline CDR1 MNHEY, CDR2 SVGEGT. V was cut by 2 bases and J by 4 bases, with 17 bases left in between.

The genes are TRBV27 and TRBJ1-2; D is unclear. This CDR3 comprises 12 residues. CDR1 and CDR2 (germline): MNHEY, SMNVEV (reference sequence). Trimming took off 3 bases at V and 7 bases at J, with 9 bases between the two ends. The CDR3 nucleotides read TGTGCCAGCAGTTTTCGGGGATCTGGCTACACCTTC. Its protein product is CASSFRGSGYTF.

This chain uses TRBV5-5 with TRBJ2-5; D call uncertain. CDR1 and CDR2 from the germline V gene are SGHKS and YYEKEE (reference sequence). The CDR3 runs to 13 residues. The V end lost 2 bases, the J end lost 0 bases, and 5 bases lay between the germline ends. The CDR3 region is CASSFLDQETQYF. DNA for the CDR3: TGTGCCAGCAGCTTCCTAGACCAAGAGACCCAGTACTTC. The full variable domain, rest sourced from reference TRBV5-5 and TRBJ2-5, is DAGVTQSPTHLIKTRGQQVTLRCSPISGHKSVSWYQQVLGQGPQFIFQYYEKEERGRGNFPDRFSARQFPNYSSELNVNALLLGDSALYLCASSFLDQETQYFGPGTRLLVL.

CDR3 sequence reads: CAISGETYEQYF. The CDR3, as DNA: TGTGCCATCAGTGGAGAAACCTACGAGCAGTACTTC. The chain carries TRBV10-3 and TRBJ2-7; D gene unclear. Germline CDR1 and CDR2: ENHRY and SYGVKD. This CDR3 comprises 12 residues. With 4 bases removed from V and 2 bases from J, the gap between germline ends came to 6 bases.

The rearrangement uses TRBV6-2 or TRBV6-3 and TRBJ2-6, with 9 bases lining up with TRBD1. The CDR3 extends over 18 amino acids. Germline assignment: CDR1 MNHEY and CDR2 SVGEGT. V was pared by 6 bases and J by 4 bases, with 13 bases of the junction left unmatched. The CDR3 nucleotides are TGTGCCAGCAGCACTGGGACAGGGTGGCTATTGGGGGCCAACGTCCTGACTTTC. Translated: CASSTGTGWLLGANVLTF.

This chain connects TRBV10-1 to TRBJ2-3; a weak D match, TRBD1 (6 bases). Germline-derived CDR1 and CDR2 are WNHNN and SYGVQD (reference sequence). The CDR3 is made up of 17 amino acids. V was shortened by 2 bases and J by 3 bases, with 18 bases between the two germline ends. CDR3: CASSEGQKVSGTDTQYF. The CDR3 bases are TGCGCCAGCAGTGAGGGACAGAAAGTCTCCGGGACAGATACGCAGTATTTT.

The CDR3 here is CSVGGVIINEQFF. The CDR3 nucleotides are TGCAGCGTCGGGGGTGTGATTATAAATGAGCAGTTCTTC. The chain links TRBV29-1 to TRBJ2-1, with D perhaps matching TRBD2 (6 bases). Looked up from germline, CDR1 is SQVTM and CDR2 is ANQGSEA. This CDR3 comprises 13 residues. Between the trimmed V and J ends, which lost 6 bases and 7 bases, there was a span of 16 bases.

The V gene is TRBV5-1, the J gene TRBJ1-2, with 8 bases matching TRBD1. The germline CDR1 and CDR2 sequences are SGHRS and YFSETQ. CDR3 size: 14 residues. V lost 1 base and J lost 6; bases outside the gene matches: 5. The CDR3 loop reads CASSLWAGGDGYTF. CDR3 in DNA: TGCGCCAGCAGCTTGTGGGCAGGGGGCGATGGCTACACCTTC.